A selection of T cell receptor beta chains follows, all from one sample in a study of blood T cell repertoires in COVID-19. The table came from immunoSEQ multiplex PCR; TCRdb's copy has only in-frame clones and leaves some out. Here the sample spans about 230,000 clones, under 85% being singletons. Sequencing was performed on peripheral blood. These receptors all come from a young woman with COVID-19, enrolled during active disease. Each CDR3 is given with its conserved first and last residue. A D gene is named only where the DNA matches it firmly. Clone size appears in some rows only: once, few, many, or a class for an expanded clone.

TRBJ2-1 | TRBD2 | . | TRBV5-5 | CASTHSGREGLWDEQFF | TGTGCCAGCACTCATTCGGGGCGGGAGGGTCTTTGGGATGAGCAGTTCTTC
TRBJ2-5 | TRBD1 | . | TRBV9 | CASSVEGRGRSETQYF | TGTGCCAGCAGCGTAGAGGGCAGGGGGCGTTCGGAGACCCAGTACTTC
TRBJ1-2 | TRBD1 | . | TRBV9 | CASTRGQGMEHNYGYTF | TGTGCCAGCACCCGTGGACAGGGCATGGAGCATAACTATGGCTACACCTTC
TRBJ1-1 | . | . | TRBV19 | CASSIAGTEAFF | TGTGCCAGTAGTATCGCCGGGACAGAAGCTTTCTTT
TRBJ1-3 | . | . | TRBV9 | CASSASSGRSFSGNTIYF | TGTGCCAGCAGCGCCAGCTCCGGCAGGTCTTTCTCTGGAAACACCATATATTTT
TRBJ2-4 | . | . | TRBV2 | CASTPGGSIQYF | TGTGCCAGCACCCCCGGGGGAAGCATTCAGTACTTC
TRBJ2-3 | TRBD2 | . | TRBV4-1 | CASSRSGGSGDTQYF | TGCGCCAGCAGCCGGAGCGGGGGAAGTGGAGATACGCAGTATTTT
TRBJ2-1 | . | . | TRBV9 | CASSVEEGHEQFF | TGTGCCAGCAGCGTAGAGGAGGGGCATGAGCAGTTCTTC
TRBJ2-3 | TRBD1 | . | TRBV27 | CASSLRDRESGTDTQYF | TGTGCCAGCAGTTTACGAGACAGGGAATCCGGCACAGATACGCAGTATTTT
TRBJ1-1 | . | few | TRBV4-1 | CASSQDRGGYTEAFF | TGCGCCAGCAGCCAAGACAGGGGTGGTTATACTGAAGCTTTCTTT
TRBJ1-6 | . | . | TRBV27 | CASRAGAGARSPLHF | TGTGCCAGCAGGGCAGGTGCGGGGGCTAGGTCACCCCTCCACTTT
TRBJ2-7 | . | . | TRBV5-5 | CASSFDWEQYF | TGTGCCAGCAGCTTTGACTGGGAGCAGTACTTC
TRBJ2-7 | . | . | TRBV30 | CAWRQQDTYEQYF | TGTGCCTGGAGGCAACAGGACACCTACGAGCAGTACTTC
TRBJ2-2 | . | . | TRBV9 | CASSALAGGYTGELFF | TGTGCCAGCAGCGCCCTCGCCGGCGGCTACACCGGGGAGCTGTTTTTT
TRBJ1-2 | . | . | TRBV6-2/TRBV6-3 | CASSFTNYGYTF | TGTGCCAGCAGTTTCACTAACTATGGCTACACCTTC
TRBJ2-7 | . | . | TRBV6-2/TRBV6-3 | CASSYSPTESYEQYF | TGTGCCAGCAGTTACTCGCCGACAGAATCCTACGAGCAGTACTTC
TRBJ2-3 | . | . | TRBV4-3 | CASSQGAAMKGTDTQYF | TGCGCCAGCAGCCAGGGGGCGGCAATGAAAGGCACAGATACGCAGTATTTT
TRBJ2-2 | TRBD1 | . | TRBV7-6 | CASSGLQGANTGELFF | TGTGCCAGCAGCGGGCTACAGGGGGCGAACACCGGGGAGCTGTTTTTT
TRBJ2-1 | TRBD2 | few | TRBV6-5 | CASNRAGGAYEQFF | TGTGCCAGCAATCGGGCCGGGGGGGCCTATGAGCAGTTCTTC
TRBJ2-7 | . | . | TRBV19 | CASSRQWTYEQYF | TGTGCCAGTAGTCGACAGTGGACCTACGAGCAGTACTTC
TRBJ2-1 | TRBD2 | . | TRBV7-2 | CASRGTSGGSSYNEQFF | TGTGCCAGCAGGGGGACTAGCGGGGGGAGCTCCTACAATGAGCAGTTCTTC
TRBJ1-6 | . | . | TRBV6-6 | CATKQGINSPLHF | TGTGCCACAAAACAGGGAATCAATTCACCCCTCCACTTT
TRBJ2-1 | . | . | TRBV7-2 | CASSPWDTGYNEQFF | TGTGCCAGCAGCCCTTGGGACACCGGCTACAATGAGCAGTTCTTC
TRBJ1-1 | TRBD1 | . | TRBV4-3 | CASSQRTGATEAFF | TGCGCCAGCAGCCAGCGAACAGGGGCTACTGAAGCTTTCTTT
TRBJ1-3 | TRBD1 | . | TRBV18 | CASSPLGQGASGNTIYF | TGTGCCAGCTCACCGCTCGGACAGGGGGCCTCTGGAAACACCATATATTTT
TRBJ2-3 | . | few | TRBV9 | CASSVADGGDTQYF | TGTGCCAGCAGCGTAGCCGACGGAGGGGATACGCAGTATTTT
TRBJ1-2 | . | . | TRBV5-1 | CASSLAAGELYGYTF | TGCGCCAGCAGCTTGGCCGCGGGGGAGCTCTATGGCTACACCTTC
TRBJ1-1 | . | . | TRBV21-1 | CASSATGQDMNTEAFF | TGTGCCAGCAGCGCGACGGGACAGGACATGAACACTGAAGCTTTCTTT
TRBJ2-3 | TRBD1 | few | TRBV24-1 | CATRTGTGGSYSTDTQYF | TGTGCCACCAGAACCGGGACAGGCGGTTCTTACAGCACAGATACGCAGTATTTT
TRBJ1-2 | TRBD1 | . | TRBV29-1 | CSVEDTGQGYGYTF | TGCAGCGTTGAAGATACGGGACAGGGTTATGGCTACACCTTC
TRBJ2-3 | TRBD1 | . | TRBV7-3 | CASRKWDRATDTQYF | TGTGCCAGCAGGAAATGGGACAGGGCCACAGATACGCAGTATTTT
TRBJ2-3 | TRBD2 | . | TRBV6-2/TRBV6-3 | CASSVRQRGSQGTQYF | TGTGCCAGCAGTGTTCGGCAGCGGGGATCCCAGGGTACGCAGTATTTT
TRBJ1-2 | . | . | TRBV6-5 | CASSYSPTTWGYTF | TGTGCCAGCAGTTACTCTCCGACAACGTGGGGCTACACCTTC
TRBJ2-3 | . | . | TRBV7-8 | CASSPLRGSGTDTQYF | TGTGCCAGCAGCCCGCTTAGGGGGAGCGGCACAGATACGCAGTATTTT
TRBJ2-3 | . | . | TRBV7-3 | CASSLGATDTQYF | TGTGCCAGCAGCTTAGGGGCCACAGATACGCAGTATTTT
TRBJ2-5 | . | . | TRBV24-1 | CATTRTTLGETQYF | TGTGCCACCACTCGAACTACCCTGGGAGAGACCCAGTACTTC
TRBJ1-5 | TRBD1 | . | TRBV7-2 | CASSQGTGNQPQHF | TGTGCCAGCAGCCAGGGGACAGGTAATCAGCCCCAGCATTTT
TRBJ1-1 | . | . | TRBV7-2 | CASRQHMNTEAFF | TGTGCCAGCAGACAGCACATGAACACTGAAGCTTTCTTT
TRBJ2-1 | . | . | TRBV19 | CASSRQGAGQFDEQFF | TGTGCCAGTAGCCGACAAGGGGCGGGGCAATTCGATGAGCAGTTCTTC
TRBJ1-6 | . | few | TRBV6-5 | CASRSKQGWNSPLHF | TGTGCCAGCAGGTCGAAACAGGGTTGGAATTCACCCCTCCACTTT
TRBJ1-2 | . | . | TRBV4-1 | CASSHVLVFYGYTF | TGCGCCAGCAGCCACGTACTGGTTTTCTATGGCTACACCTTC